This TCR beta chain was sequenced for a study of molecular identifiers for immune sequencing clone quantification. Study results and caveats: Investigators reportedly could detect spiked Jurkat TCR RNA from one cell among around 930,000 naive cells. Clones above 20 RNA copies contained over 98% of effector molecules but under 1% of naive ones.

The sorting of naive CD8 T cells used the CD8+CD4-CCR7+CD45RA+ phenotype. Regarding this clonotype: The target antigen is unknown.

The CDR3 is 15 amino acids. V was shortened by 1 base and J by 0 bases, with 9 bases between the two germline ends. Germline V gene data show CDR1 as PRHDT and CDR2 as FYEKMQ (reference sequence). TCRdb reprocessed the PCR reads via MiXCR and lists one record per CDR3 protein. The sample shows about half a million distinct CDR3 sequences, around 23% of them seen only once. The J gene is TRBJ1-2, the V gene TRBV13, with D unresolved. The clonotype originates from a human donor in good health. Some libraries in this study had Jurkat cell RNA spiked in. The material sequenced was naive CD8+ T cells from blood, with Jurkat cell RNA spiked in. The subset: FACS-sorted CD8+CD4-CCR7+CD45RA+ naive T cells. As DNA, the CDR3 is TGTGCCAGCAGCTTAGAACGATCTGCTAACTATGGCTACACCTTC. This sequence encodes CASSLERSANYGYTF.